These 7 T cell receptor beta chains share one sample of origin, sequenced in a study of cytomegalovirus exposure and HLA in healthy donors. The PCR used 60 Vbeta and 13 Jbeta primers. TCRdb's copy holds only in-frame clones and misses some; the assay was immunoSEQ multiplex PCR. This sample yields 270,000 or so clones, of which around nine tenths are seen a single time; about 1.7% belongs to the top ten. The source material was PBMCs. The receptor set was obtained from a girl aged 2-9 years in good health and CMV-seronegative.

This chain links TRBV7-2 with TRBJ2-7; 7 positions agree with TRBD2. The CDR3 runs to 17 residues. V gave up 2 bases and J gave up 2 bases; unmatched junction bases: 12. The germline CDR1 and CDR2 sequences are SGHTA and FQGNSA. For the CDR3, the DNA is TGTGCCAGCAGCTTAACCGGGGGGACTTATTTCCCCTACGAGCAGTACTTC. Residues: CASSLTGGTYFPYEQYF.

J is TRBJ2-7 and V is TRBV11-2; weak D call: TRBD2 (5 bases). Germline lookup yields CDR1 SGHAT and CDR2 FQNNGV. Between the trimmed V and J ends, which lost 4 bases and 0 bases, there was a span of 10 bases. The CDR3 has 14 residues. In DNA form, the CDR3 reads TGTGCCAGCAGCTACAGCGGAAGCTCCTACGAGCAGTACTTC. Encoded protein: CASSYSGSSYEQYF.

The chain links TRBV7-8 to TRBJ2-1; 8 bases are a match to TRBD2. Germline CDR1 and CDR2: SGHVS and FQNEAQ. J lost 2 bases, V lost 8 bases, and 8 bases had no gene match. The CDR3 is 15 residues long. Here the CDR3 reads CASRGGRGAYNEQFF. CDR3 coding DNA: TGTGCCAGCCGGGGCGGGCGGGGGGCCTACAATGAGCAGTTCTTC.

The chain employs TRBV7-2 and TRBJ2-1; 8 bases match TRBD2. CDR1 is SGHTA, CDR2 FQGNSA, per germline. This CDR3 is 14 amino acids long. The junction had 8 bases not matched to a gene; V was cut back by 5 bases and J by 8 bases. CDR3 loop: CASSLSGSLYEQFF. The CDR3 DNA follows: TGTGCCAGCAGCCTAAGCGGGAGTCTTTATGAGCAGTTCTTC.

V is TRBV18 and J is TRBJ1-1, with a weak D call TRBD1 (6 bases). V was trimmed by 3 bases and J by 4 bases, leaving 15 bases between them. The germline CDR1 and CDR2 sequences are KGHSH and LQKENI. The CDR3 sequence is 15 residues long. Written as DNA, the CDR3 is TGTGCCAGCTCACCCGAACAGGGAAAATCCACTGAAGCTTTCTTT. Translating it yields CASSPEQGKSTEAFF.

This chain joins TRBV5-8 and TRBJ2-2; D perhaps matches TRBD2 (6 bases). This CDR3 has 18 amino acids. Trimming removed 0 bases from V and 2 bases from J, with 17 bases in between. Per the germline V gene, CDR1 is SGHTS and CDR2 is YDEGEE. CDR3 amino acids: CASSLGNKYGTNTGELFF. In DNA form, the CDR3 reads TGTGCCAGCAGCTTGGGAAACAAGTACGGGACTAACACCGGGGAGCTGTTTTTT.

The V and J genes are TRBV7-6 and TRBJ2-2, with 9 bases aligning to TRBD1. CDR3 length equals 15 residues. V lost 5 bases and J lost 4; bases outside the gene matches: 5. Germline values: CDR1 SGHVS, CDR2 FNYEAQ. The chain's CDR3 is CASSEQGASTGELFF. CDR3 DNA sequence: TGTGCCAGCAGCGAACAGGGGGCGAGCACCGGGGAGCTGTTTTTT.